This TCR beta chain was observed in a study of cytomegalovirus exposure and HLA in healthy donors. On the study more broadly: Earlier work reported some 110 million unique TCR beta sequences from 150 million to 200 million T cells. Among several hundred genotyped donors, about 83% fell in the Caucasian-associated ancestry cluster. Notes on the study in general: Usually a TCR sequence was rare, but some public TCRs were found in many donors. In a later analysis, several top co-occurrence clusters appeared linked to parvovirus B19, influenza, CMV and Epstein-Barr virus.

Vbeta (60) and Jbeta (13) primers were used in the PCR. Assay: immunoSEQ multiplex PCR; the TCRdb copy retains only in-frame clones and omits some. The table has 150,000 to 170,000 clones, around 79% seen once. The CDR3 is 16 amino acids. J lost 1 base, V lost 9 bases, and 13 bases had no gene match. In regard to this clone: Its antigen is not identified.

The genes are TRBV5-3 and TRBJ2-7; 10 bases are shared with TRBD2. TRBV5-3 is given ORF status, its function remaining uncertain. Sequenced sample: PBMCs. The clonotype was recovered from a man aged 25 to 40 in good health and CMV-seropositive. CDR3 nucleotide sequence: TGTGCCACCATGAAGGGGACTAGCGAGTCTTCCTACGAGCAGTACTTC. It translates to CATMKGTSESSYEQYF.